The rows below give T cell receptor beta chains drawn from one sample of a study of shared clonotypes between healthy human individuals. Profiled with immunoSEQ multiplex PCR; TCRdb holds only in-frame clones, not every one. The sample has about 1.5 million clones; nearly 99% are singletons. Material: naive CD4+ T cells sorted from blood. Receptors were obtained from a man aged 30 to 45 in good health. Each CDR3 is given with its conserved first and last residue. D genes are given only for firm matches. Only some rows state a clone size, as once, few, many or a class for expanded clones.

>TRBJ2-7|TRBV11-2|TRBD2|NA
CASSRNVAGHSYEQYF
TGTGCCAGCAGCCGCAACGTAGCGGGACATTCCTACGAGCAGTACTTC
>TRBJ2-7|TRBV28|TRBD1|NA
CASTRTRGQGETYEQYF
TGTGCCAGCACCCGAACGAGGGGACAGGGGGAAACCTACGAGCAGTACTTC
>TRBJ2-7|TRBV28|NA|NA
CASSREAVSHEQYF
TGTGCCAGCAGCCGAGAGGCAGTCTCCCACGAGCAGTACTTC
>TRBJ1-1|TRBV10-3|TRBD1|NA
CAIRDRANSEAFF
TGTGCCATCAGAGACAGGGCGAACTCTGAAGCTTTCTTT
>TRBJ2-7|TRBV5-1|NA|once
CASSREGTFSYEQYF
TGCGCCAGCAGCCGGGAAGGGACGTTCTCCTACGAGCAGTACTTC
>TRBJ2-7|TRBV9|NA|NA
CASSVDGKGTEQYF
TGTGCCAGCAGCGTAGATGGGAAAGGAACCGAGCAGTACTTC
>TRBJ1-5|TRBV2|NA|NA
CASSEGYRDQPQHF
TGTGCCAGCAGTGAAGGTTATCGGGATCAGCCCCAGCATTTT
>TRBJ2-7|TRBV5-6|TRBD2|NA
CASSGGLATSYEQYF
TGTGCCAGCAGCGGGGGACTAGCGACCTCCTACGAGCAGTACTTC
>TRBJ2-1|TRBV5-6|TRBD2|NA
CASSFGHSGNNEQFF
TGTGCCAGCAGCTTTGGGCATAGCGGGAACAATGAGCAGTTCTTC
>TRBJ2-3|TRBV21-1|NA|NA
CASSKGPDTDTQYF
TGTGCCAGCAGCAAAGGGCCAGACACAGATACGCAGTATTTT
>TRBJ1-3|TRBV2|NA|NA
CASSDNAGNTIYF
TGTGCCAGCAGTGACAATGCTGGAAACACCATATATTTT
>TRBJ2-3|TRBV5-6|NA|NA
CASSIGPRTGTDTQYF
TGTGCCAGCAGCATTGGTCCTAGAACCGGCACAGATACGCAGTATTTT
>TRBJ1-2|TRBV6-4|TRBD1|NA
CASSDETGGGYGYTF
TGTGCCAGCAGTGACGAGACAGGGGGCGGTTATGGCTACACCTTC
>TRBJ1-2|TRBV19|NA|NA
CASMETDYGYTF
TGTGCCAGTATGGAGACAGACTATGGCTACACCTTC
>TRBJ1-2|TRBV7-2|TRBD1|NA
CASSTAGRTGTGYTF
TGTGCCAGCAGCACCGCGGGACGGACAGGGACCGGCTACACCTTC
>TRBJ1-1|TRBV6-1|TRBD1|once
CASSEKGADTEAFF
TGTGCCAGCAGTGAGAAGGGGGCAGACACTGAAGCTTTCTTT
>TRBJ2-7|TRBV6-1|TRBD1|once
CASTRDRGPEQYF
TGTGCCAGCACCCGGGACAGGGGACCCGAGCAGTACTTC
>TRBJ2-7|TRBV10-3|NA|NA
CAISEFGTSTYEQYF
TGTGCCATCAGTGAGTTCGGGACATCTACCTACGAGCAGTACTTC
>TRBJ2-2|TRBV18|TRBD1|NA
CASSPRDRGANTGELFF
TGTGCCAGCTCACCCCGCGACAGGGGTGCGAACACCGGGGAGCTGTTTTTT
>TRBJ1-3|TRBV7-9|NA|NA
CASSIRSGNTIYF
TGTGCCAGCAGCATCCGGTCTGGAAACACCATATATTTT
>TRBJ2-3|TRBV9|NA|NA
CASSVQTSLGGGDTQYF
TGTGCCAGCAGCGTCCAAACTAGCCTGGGAGGGGGCGATACGCAGTATTTT
>TRBJ1-2|TRBV18|NA|NA
CASSPGPSNYGYTF
TGTGCCAGCTCACCAGGGCCGTCTAACTATGGCTACACCTTC
>TRBJ1-3|TRBV9|NA|NA
CASSKGTAGNTIYF
TGTGCCAGCAGCAAAGGGACCGCTGGAAACACCATATATTTT
>TRBJ2-7|TRBV5-1|TRBD2|NA
CASSLGSSGSFDEQYF
TGCGCCAGCAGCTTGGGTAGTAGCGGGAGTTTCGACGAGCAGTACTTC
>TRBJ2-2|TRBV7-6|NA|NA
CASSLKRGTGELFF
TGTGCCAGCAGCTTAAAACGGGGCACCGGGGAGCTGTTTTTT
>TRBJ2-7|TRBV27|NA|NA
CASKGTPSYEQYF
TGTGCCAGCAAAGGGACACCTTCTTACGAGCAGTACTTC
>TRBJ2-7|TRBV5-1|TRBD2|NA
CASSLVGTSLYEQYF
TGCGCCAGCAGCTTGGTAGGGACTAGTCTTTACGAGCAGTACTTC
>TRBJ2-7|TRBV10-3|NA|NA
CAISERPSYEQYF
TGTGCCATCAGTGAGAGACCCTCCTACGAGCAGTACTTC
>TRBJ2-7|TRBV4-1|TRBD1|NA
CASSQGQGESYEQYF
TGCGCCAGCAGCCAAGGACAGGGGGAATCCTACGAGCAGTACTTC
>TRBJ1-2|TRBV13|TRBD1|NA
CASSRQGSNYGYTF
TGTGCCAGCAGCCGACAGGGGTCAAACTATGGCTACACCTTC
>TRBJ2-7|TRBV2|NA|NA
CATRRQDNYEQYF
TGTGCCACGAGGCGACAGGACAACTACGAGCAGTACTTC
>TRBJ2-5|TRBV7-3|NA|once
CASTTGPTETQYF
TGTGCCAGCACAACAGGGCCCACAGAGACCCAGTACTTC
>TRBJ1-1|TRBV7-9|TRBD1|NA
CASSFYDRGAFF
TGTGCCAGCAGCTTTTACGACAGGGGAGCTTTCTTT
>TRBJ2-2|TRBV11-3|NA|NA
CASSLERGGELFF
TGTGCCAGCAGCTTAGAGCGGGGCGGGGAGCTGTTTTTT
>TRBJ1-2|TRBV19|NA|NA
CASSTRTILYGYTF
TGTGCCAGTAGTACCCGCACGATCCTTTATGGCTACACCTTC
>TRBJ2-3|TRBV5-4|NA|NA
CASSPRGPDTQYF
TGTGCCAGCAGCCCTCGGGGACCAGATACGCAGTATTTT
>TRBJ2-5|TRBV15|NA|NA
CATSRDPSGGTQYF
TGTGCCACCAGCAGAGATCCATCGGGCGGGACCCAGTACTTC
>TRBJ1-2|TRBV5-4|NA|NA
CASSFSGENYGYTF
TGTGCCAGCAGCTTTTCAGGAGAAAACTATGGCTACACCTTC
>TRBJ2-3|TRBV28|TRBD2|NA
CASSGWGVDSGRADTQYF
TGTGCCAGCAGTGGCTGGGGGGTTGATAGCGGGAGGGCGGATACGCAGTATTTT
>TRBJ2-5|TRBV10-2|NA|NA
CASTVGQETQYF
TGCGCCAGCACTGTGGGCCAAGAGACCCAGTACTTC
>TRBJ2-7|TRBV5-1|TRBD1|NA
CASKSDRGLYEQYF
TGCGCCAGCAAATCGGACAGGGGTCTTTACGAGCAGTACTTC
>TRBJ2-1|TRBV21-1|NA|NA
CASSKVGAGGSNEQFF
TGTGCCAGCAGCAAAGTAGGAGCGGGAGGGTCAAATGAGCAGTTCTTC
>TRBJ2-7|TRBV19|NA|NA
CASSIGGSYEQYF
TGTGCCAGTAGTATAGGGGGTTCGTACGAGCAGTACTTC
>TRBJ2-5|TRBV14|NA|NA
CASSPTSSETQYF
TGTGCCAGCAGCCCCACTAGTTCGGAGACCCAGTACTTC
>TRBJ2-1|TRBV7-2|NA|NA
CASSLGVSYNEQFF
TGTGCCAGCAGCTTAGGGGTATCCTACAATGAGCAGTTCTTC
>TRBJ2-7|TRBV6-6|NA|NA
CASSYVGGEQYF
TGTGCCAGCAGTTACGTGGGAGGCGAGCAGTACTTC
>TRBJ1-1|TRBV5-1|TRBD1|NA
CASSLGTGGVSAFF
TGCGCCAGCAGCTTGGGGACAGGGGGCGTATCAGCTTTCTTT
>TRBJ1-1|TRBV5-4|NA|NA
CASTKVGVFGAFF
TGTGCCAGCACGAAAGTAGGGGTTTTCGGAGCTTTCTTT
>TRBJ2-3|TRBV10-3|NA|NA
CAITHGVGLDTQYF
TGTGCCATCACCCATGGAGTTGGGCTCGATACGCAGTATTTT
>TRBJ2-3|TRBV30|NA|NA
CAWSAGVLADTQYF
TGTGCCTGGAGTGCAGGGGTATTAGCAGATACGCAGTATTTT
>TRBJ2-1|TRBV28|TRBD1|NA
CASSLTTGLEQFF
TGTGCCAGCAGTTTAACGACAGGGCTAGAGCAGTTCTTC
>TRBJ2-1|TRBV28|TRBD1|NA
CASSSWTGGSYNEQFF
TGTGCCAGCAGTTCCTGGACAGGCGGCTCCTACAATGAGCAGTTCTTC
>TRBJ1-2|TRBV28|NA|once
CASSPDSLNGYTF
TGTGCCAGCAGCCCAGACAGTCTTAATGGCTACACCTTC
>TRBJ2-7|TRBV27|NA|NA
CASSQRRGSYEQYF
TGTGCCAGCAGCCAACGACGGGGTTCCTACGAGCAGTACTTC
>TRBJ2-7|TRBV7-9|NA|once
CASSTYPGPYYEQYF
TGTGCCAGCAGCACTTATCCGGGCCCCTACTACGAGCAGTACTTC